This T cell receptor beta chain was sequenced in a study of T-cell memory formation after mild COVID-19. Study conclusions and caveats: Several responding clones turned up in pre-infection memory, indicating that cross-reactive memory may have taken part.

Germline-derived CDR1 and CDR2 are LGHNA and YNFKEQ. Trimming pared 2 bases from V and 3 bases from J, leaving 9 bases between. CDR3 length: 14 residues. Notes on this clonotype: Its antigen is not known.

Constant-segment primers served in 5'RACE that generated TCR alpha and TCR beta cDNA libraries bearing sample barcodes and UMIs. MiXCR, run by TCRdb on the 5' RACE reads, gives a single entry per CDR3 protein. Of 55,000 to 70,000 distinct CDR3 sequences in the sample, around a quarter were seen once. This sequence originates from a man aged 18 to 30 who had mild COVID-19 (a few samples of this study predate the infection). Cell type and time point are not known. The chain links TRBV4-2 to TRBJ2-3; no firm D call. Sequenced input: PBMCs or a T cell subset sorted from them (not recorded which). CDR3 sequence (DNA): TGTGCCAGCAGCCAACCCGCCGGGACAGATACGCAGTATTTT. The encoded protein is CASSQPAGTDTQYF.